The 18 T cell receptor beta chains below were found in one sample sequenced in a study of blood T cell repertoires in COVID-19. Assay: immunoSEQ multiplex PCR; the TCRdb copy retains only in-frame clones and omits some. The sample records about 390,000 clones, about 86% being singletons. Sequenced input: PBMCs or T cells enriched from blood (not recorded which). The receptors originated from a woman aged 50 to 65 who had recovered from COVID-19.

The chain employs TRBV5-4 and TRBJ2-1; TRBD1 matches 8 bases. Trimming cost V 6 bases and J 6 bases; bases outside gene matches: 5. This CDR3 is built from 13 residues. Germline V gene data show CDR1 as SGHNT and CDR2 as YYREEE (reference sequence). CDR3 coding DNA: TGTGCCAGCATGACAGGGGCCATCAATGAGCAGTTCTTC. This codes for CASMTGAINEQFF.

The gene calls are TRBV7-6 and TRBJ2-3; 13 bases are shared with TRBD2. Unmatched junction bases numbered 8, after V lost 4 bases and J lost 1 base. The CDR3 consists of 18 residues. Per the germline V gene, CDR1 is SGHVS and CDR2 is FNYEAQ. CDR3 sequence: CASSSGLAGTTGTDTQYF. The CDR3, as DNA: TGTGCCAGCAGCTCGGGACTAGCGGGGACCACAGGCACAGATACGCAGTATTTT.

The rearrangement uses TRBV2 and TRBJ2-7; D possibly corresponds to TRBD2 (6 bases). Germline loops: CDR1 SNHLY, CDR2 FYNNEI. The CDR3 consists of 14 residues. V lost 3 bases, J lost 3 bases, and 12 bases lay in between. The CDR3 is CASSDRDWLYEQYF. The CDR3 bases are TGTGCCAGCAGTGACCGGGACTGGCTCTACGAGCAGTACTTC.

The chain joins TRBV21-1 to TRBJ1-2; the table names TRBD1, a call not compared with the DNA. TRBV21-1 is a listed pseudogene. The CDR3 extends over 14 amino acids. The CDR3 is CASSKGDRGNGYTF. The CDR3 nucleotides read TGTGCCAGCAGCAAAGGGGACAGGGGGAATGGCTACACCTTC.

This sequence joins TRBV11-2 and TRBJ2-7; TRBD1 agrees at 12 bases. The CDR3 totals 13 residues. The V segment lost 5 bases and the J segment 7 bases; nucleotides outside the gene matches: 3. Per germline, CDR1 SGHAT and CDR2 FQNNGV. The CDR3 nucleotides read TGTGCCAGCAGCCGGGACAGGGGGCAAGAGCAGTACTTC. This codes for CASSRDRGQEQYF.

This clone showed up just once. The chain combines TRBV9 with TRBJ1-2, with TRBD1 matching over 7 bases. Per germline, CDR1 SGDLS and CDR2 YYNGEE. This CDR3 is built from 15 residues. The trim removed 4 bases at V and 1 base at J, leaving 7 bases unmatched. Here the CDR3 DNA reads TGTGCCAGCAGCCCCGGACAGGCGATTAACTATGGCTACACCTTC. Protein product: CASSPGQAINYGYTF.

This clone was seen a handful of times. This chain connects TRBV6-2 or TRBV6-3 to TRBJ2-7; D is unresolved. Germline V gene lookup returns CDR1 MNHEY and CDR2 SVGEGT. With 5 bases removed from V and 0 bases from J, the gap between germline ends came to 5 bases. CDR3 length equals 12 residues. Here the CDR3 DNA reads TGTGCCAGCAGTCAGGACTCCTACGAGCAGTACTTC. Residues: CASSQDSYEQYF.

The chain is built from TRBV5-1 and TRBJ2-6; the D is unclear. The V gene's germline CDR1 is SGHRS and CDR2 YFSETQ. V was trimmed by 0 bases and J by 0 bases, leaving 4 bases between them. The CDR3 has 15 amino acids. The CDR3 loop is CASSLESSGANVLTF. CDR3 nucleotides: TGCGCCAGCAGCTTGGAGAGCTCTGGGGCCAACGTCCTGACTTTC.

The chain uses TRBV27 and TRBJ2-3; 7 nucleotides align to TRBD1. The junction had 4 bases not matched to a gene; V was cut back by 6 bases and J by 1 base. The CDR3 extends over 14 amino acids. Germline values: CDR1 MNHEY, CDR2 SMNVEV (reference sequence). The CDR3 loop is CASSSGQGTDTQYF. The CDR3 bases are TGTGCCAGCAGCTCTGGACAGGGCACAGATACGCAGTATTTT.

The J gene is TRBJ2-1, the V gene TRBV4-1, with D maybe TRBD2 (7 bases). The CDR3 length is 16 residues. Per germline, CDR1 MGHRA and CDR2 YSYEKL. V was cut by 4 bases and J by 0 bases, with 13 bases left in between. CDR3 DNA sequence: TGCGCCAGCAGCCTCGAGGGGGGGGGCTCCTACAATGAGCAGTTCTTC. This translates into CASSLEGGGSYNEQFF.

The chain has TRBV19 and TRBJ2-7, with D tentatively TRBD1 (6 bases). Trimming removed 6 bases at V and 2 bases at J, with 11 bases between. This CDR3 has 13 residues. CDR1 LNHDA and CDR2 SQIVND come from the germline V gene (reference sequence). CDR3 sequence (DNA): TGTGCCAGTAGCAGGGGACGTACCTACGAGCAGTACTTC. It yields the protein CASSRGRTYEQYF.

This rearrangement joins TRBV5-4 to TRBJ1-1; TRBD1 is a possible D gene (5 bases). V lost 3 bases, J lost 0 bases, and 15 bases lay in between. Germline CDR1 reads SGHNT; CDR2 reads YYREEE (reference sequence). This CDR3 has 16 residues. CDR3 nucleotide sequence: TGTGCCAGCAGCTGGGGGGTCGCAGGGCTGAACACTGAAGCTTTCTTT. As protein: CASSWGVAGLNTEAFF.

This sequence joins TRBV13 and TRBJ1-5, with D perhaps matching TRBD1 (5 bases). This CDR3 is built from 16 residues. V gave up 0 bases and J gave up 1 base, with 10 bases separating them. Germline CDR1 is PRHDT and CDR2 is FYEKMQ (reference sequence). The CDR3 reads CASSLGRQGSNQPQHF. The CDR3 bases are TGTGCCAGCAGCTTAGGAAGGCAGGGAAGCAATCAGCCCCAGCATTTT. The full variable domain, its missing parts supplied by reference TRBV13 and TRBJ1-5, is AAGVIQSPRHLIKEKRETATLKCYPIPRHDTVYWYQQGPGQDPQFLISFYEKMQSDKGSIPDRFSAQQFSDYHSELNMSSLELGDSALYFCASSLGRQGSNQPQHFGDGTRLSIL.

The rearrangement joins TRBV28 to TRBJ2-1; TRBD1 matches at 8 bases. J was trimmed by 4 bases and V by 1 base; bases with no gene match: 6. The CDR3 has 16 amino acids. From germline, CDR1 is MDHEN and CDR2 SYDVKM. The CDR3 spells CASSLSTGVGYNEQFF. The CDR3 bases are TGTGCCAGCAGTTTATCGACAGGGGTAGGTTACAATGAGCAGTTCTTC.

The CDR3 spells CASKGGGVYGYTF. DNA of the CDR3: TGTGCCAGCAAGGGAGGAGGGGTCTATGGCTACACCTTC. The chain uses TRBV2 and TRBJ1-2; D may be TRBD1 (5 bases). V shed 7 bases and J shed 4 bases, with 13 bases lying between them. The length of the CDR3 is 13 residues. CDR1 and CDR2 (germline): SNHLY, FYNNEI. Full variable domain (rest looked up from reference TRBV2 and TRBJ1-2): EPEVTQTPSHQVTQMGQEVILRCVPISNHLYFYWYRQILGQKVEFLVSFYNNEISEKSEIFDDQFSVERPDGSNFTLKIRSTKLEDSAMYFCASKGGGVYGYTFGSGTRLTVV.

The chain is built from TRBV30 and TRBJ1-5, with D possibly TRBD1 on 6 matching bases. The CDR3 runs 15 residues. Trimming took 6 bases from V and 0 from J, leaving 15 bases between them. Germline-derived CDR1 and CDR2 are GTSNPN and SVGIG (reference sequence). The CDR3, as DNA: TGTGCCTGTCAACCGGGACACTTTAGCAATCAGCCCCAGCATTTT. Translated: CACQPGHFSNQPQHF.

The J gene is TRBJ1-4, the V gene TRBV4-1, with D unresolved. Trimming took off 0 bases at V and 8 bases at J, with 13 bases between the two ends. Germline V gene data show CDR1 as MGHRA and CDR2 as YSYEKL. CDR3 length: 15 residues. Here the CDR3 reads CASSQDLNGGEKLFF. The CDR3 nucleotides read TGCGCCAGCAGCCAAGATTTGAACGGCGGAGAAAAACTGTTTTTT.

Only one count was recorded for this clone. The chain is built from TRBV7-2 and TRBJ1-5; no clear D. Per the germline V gene, CDR1 is SGHTA and CDR2 is FQGNSA. V shed 0 bases and J shed 1 base, with 13 bases lying between them. The CDR3 extends over 17 amino acids. The CDR3 DNA follows: TGTGCCAGCAGCTTAGCGCTCGGGGAATGGAGCAATCAGCCCCAGCATTTT. Translation gives CASSLALGEWSNQPQHF.